This TCR beta chain was documented in a study of shared clonotypes between healthy human individuals. The ends were cut back, 1 base at V and 4 bases at J, with 12 bases in the middle. CDR1 is LNHNV, CDR2 YYDKDF, per germline (reference sequence). The CDR3 consists of 15 residues. From CD4+ cells came CD45RA+ naive and CD45RA-negative memory subsets. Original handling: Junction-only immunoSEQ data arrived without quality scores, meaning filtering differed. Assay: immunoSEQ multiplex PCR; the TCRdb copy retains only in-frame clones and omits some. V, J and clone size derive from that table, while D and trimming were established from the DNA sequence. The data show about 2.4 million clones, with over 85% seen just once and approximately 0.35% held by the top ten. For this clone: As yet, its antigen is unknown.

Whole-study findings and limits: Among donors, the sharing of clonotypes was expected to be influenced by sequencing depth.

Specimen: naive CD4+ T cells from PBMCs. The subset here: CD45RA+ positively selected. This clonotype was obtained from a man in his late teens or twenties in good health. Some clones in this sample may be carry-over from other donors' samples. The chain combines TRBV15 with TRBJ2-3, with a weak D call TRBD1 (5 bases). This CDR3 reads CATSRGSTGADTQYF. The CDR3 nucleotides are TGTGCCACCAGCAGAGGGTCCACAGGAGCAGATACGCAGTATTTT.